This T cell receptor (beta chain) was found in a study of T-cell memory formation after mild COVID-19. Germline CDR1 SGHVS, CDR2 FQNEAQ. Trimming took 5 bases from V and 0 from J; bases not matched to a gene: 5. This CDR3 is 15 amino acids long. One entry per CDR3 protein, called by TCRdb with MiXCR from the 5' RACE reads. The data hold around 470,000 distinct CDR3 sequences, with about 19% observed a single time. A few counts support this clonotype. The V gene is TRBV7-8, the J gene TRBJ2-3, with 7 bases aligning to TRBD2. What was sequenced was PBMCs or a T cell subset sorted from them (not recorded which). The sequence derives from an adult woman who had mild COVID-19 (a few samples of this study predate the infection). Cell type and time point are not known. This chain's CDR3 is CASSPAGSSTDTQYF. As DNA, the CDR3 is TGTGCCAGCAGCCCAGCGGGGTCTAGCACAGATACGCAGTATTTT.